Listed below are T cell receptor beta chains from one sample, sequenced in a study of blood T cells in healthy people across ages. TCRdb used MiXCR to reprocess the 5' RACE reads, holding one entry per CDR3 protein. The sample has a few hundred thousand distinct CDR3 sequences; 27% are singletons. Sequencing used blood. Every receptor here comes from a woman between 65 and 79 years old in good health. Each CDR3 is given with its conserved first and last residue. The D gene is left open where the match is weak. Not every row has a clone size; where given, it reads once, few, many or a size class.

D gene: NA
V gene: TRBV5-1
J gene: TRBJ2-1
clone size: NA
CDR3 protein: CASSLGQDVGDEQFF
CDR3 DNA: TGCGCCAGCAGCTTGGGACAGGACGTTGGCGATGAGCAGTTCTTC

D gene: TRBD2
V gene: TRBV6-2/TRBV6-3
J gene: TRBJ2-1
clone size: NA
CDR3 protein: CASSYDGGARLANEQFF
CDR3 DNA: TGTGCCAGCAGCTACGACGGGGGGGCCCGCCTGGCGAATGAGCAGTTCTTC

D gene: TRBD1
V gene: TRBV11-2
J gene: TRBJ1-1
clone size: few
CDR3 protein: CASSAGQGAYRAFF
CDR3 DNA: TGTGCCAGCAGCGCAGGACAGGGGGCGTACAGAGCTTTCTTT

D gene: NA
V gene: TRBV19
J gene: TRBJ2-7
clone size: NA
CDR3 protein: CASSIGGTYHEQYF
CDR3 DNA: TGTGCCAGTAGTATAGGCGGGACATACCACGAGCAGTACTTC

D gene: NA
V gene: TRBV3-1
J gene: TRBJ1-1
clone size: few
CDR3 protein: CASQGNRAKSEAFF
CDR3 DNA: TGTGCCAGCCAAGGCAACAGGGCGAAGTCTGAAGCTTTCTTT

D gene: NA
V gene: TRBV7-2
J gene: TRBJ2-2
clone size: few
CDR3 protein: CASSRGWFGTRSNTGELFF
CDR3 DNA: TGTGCCAGCAGCCGCGGGTGGTTTGGGACTCGATCGAACACCGGGGAGCTGTTTTTT

D gene: TRBD2
V gene: TRBV7-9
J gene: TRBJ2-1
clone size: NA
CDR3 protein: CASSATPSGGANEQFF
CDR3 DNA: TGTGCCAGCAGCGCAACCCCTAGCGGGGGGGCTAATGAGCAGTTCTTC

D gene: NA
V gene: TRBV4-3
J gene: TRBJ2-3
clone size: NA
CDR3 protein: CASSQVYGGKVDTQYF
CDR3 DNA: TGCGCCAGCAGCCAGGTTTACGGGGGCAAGGTGGATACGCAGTATTTT

D gene: NA
V gene: TRBV4-2
J gene: TRBJ2-1
clone size: few
CDR3 protein: CASSQDGSSPWNEQFF
CDR3 DNA: TGTGCCAGCAGCCAAGACGGCTCCTCCCCCTGGAATGAGCAGTTCTTC

D gene: NA
V gene: TRBV28
J gene: TRBJ1-2
clone size: few
CDR3 protein: CASSFGQLYGYTF
CDR3 DNA: TGTGCCAGCAGCTTCGGACAGCTCTATGGCTACACCTTC

D gene: TRBD1
V gene: TRBV18
J gene: TRBJ1-1
clone size: NA
CDR3 protein: CASSPGQGPWDTEAFF
CDR3 DNA: TGTGCCAGCTCACCAGGACAGGGGCCATGGGACACTGAAGCTTTCTTT